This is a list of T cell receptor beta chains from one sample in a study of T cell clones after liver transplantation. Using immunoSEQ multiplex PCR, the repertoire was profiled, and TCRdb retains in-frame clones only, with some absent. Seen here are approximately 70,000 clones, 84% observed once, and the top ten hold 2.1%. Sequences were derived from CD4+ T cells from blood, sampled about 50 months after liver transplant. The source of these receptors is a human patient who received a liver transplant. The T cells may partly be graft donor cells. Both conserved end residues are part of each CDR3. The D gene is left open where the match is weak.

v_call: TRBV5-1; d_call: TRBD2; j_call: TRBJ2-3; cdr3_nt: TGCGCCAGCAGCTTGTCGGGAGGGCCGGTAAATACGCAGTATTTT; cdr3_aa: CASSLSGGPVNTQYF
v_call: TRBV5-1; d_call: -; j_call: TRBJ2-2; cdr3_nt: TGCGCCAGCAGCTTGGCGCAGGGGCAATACACCGGGGAGCTGTTTTTT; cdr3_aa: CASSLAQGQYTGELFF
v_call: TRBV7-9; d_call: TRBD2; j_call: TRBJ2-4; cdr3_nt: TGTGCCAGCAGCCCGTTAGCGGGGGCGGGTTTGAACTTC; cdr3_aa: CASSPLAGAGLNF
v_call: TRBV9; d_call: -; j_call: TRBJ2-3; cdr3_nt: TGTGCCAGCAGCGTAGATGAGGGAAGAACAGATACGCAGTATTTT; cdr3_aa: CASSVDEGRTDTQYF
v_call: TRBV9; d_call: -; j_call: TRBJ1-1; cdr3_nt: TGTGCCAGCAGCTCACACCCGGGGGCCACTGAAGCTTTCTTT; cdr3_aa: CASSSHPGATEAFF
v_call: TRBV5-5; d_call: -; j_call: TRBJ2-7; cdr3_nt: TGTGCCAGCAGCGTCCGGGTCCTCCCCTACGAGCAGTACTTC; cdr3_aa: CASSVRVLPYEQYF
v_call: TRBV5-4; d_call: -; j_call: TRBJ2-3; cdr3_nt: TGTGCCAGCAGCGGGGTACTGAGGGGGACTAGCACAGATACGCAGTATTTT; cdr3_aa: CASSGVLRGTSTDTQYF
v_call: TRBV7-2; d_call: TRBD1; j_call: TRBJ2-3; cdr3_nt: TGTGCCAGCAGCCTCCGGGACAGGGGTCCTTATACGCAGTATTTT; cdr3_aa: CASSLRDRGPYTQYF
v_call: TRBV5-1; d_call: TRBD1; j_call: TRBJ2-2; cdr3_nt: TGCGCCAGCAGCCCAAGGACAGGGGTGTCTACCGGGGAGCTGTTTTTT; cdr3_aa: CASSPRTGVSTGELFF
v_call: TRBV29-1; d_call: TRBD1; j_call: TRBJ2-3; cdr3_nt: TGCAGCGGTAGACAGGGAGGCACAGATACGCAGTATTTT; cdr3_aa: CSGRQGGTDTQYF
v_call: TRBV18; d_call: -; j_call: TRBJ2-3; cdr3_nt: TGTGCCAGCTCACCACCGGCGGGCCGGACAGATACGCAGTATTTT; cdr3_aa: CASSPPAGRTDTQYF
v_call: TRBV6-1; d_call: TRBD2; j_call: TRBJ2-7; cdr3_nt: TGTGCCAGCAGGCTTAGCGGGAGCTCCTACGAGCAGTACTTC; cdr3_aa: CASRLSGSSYEQYF
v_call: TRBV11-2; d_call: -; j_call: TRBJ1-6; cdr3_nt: TGTGCCAGCAGCTTAGGGGGTCTCCTCCACTTT; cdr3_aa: CASSLGGLLHF
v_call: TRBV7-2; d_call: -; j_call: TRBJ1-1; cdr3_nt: TGTGCCAGCAGCTTAATGGCCCAGAACACTGAAGCTTTCTTT; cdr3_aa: CASSLMAQNTEAFF